Listed below are T cell receptor beta chains from one sample, sequenced in a study of memory CD4+ T cells and cytomegalovirus serostatus. Profiling relied on immunoSEQ multiplex PCR, and the TCRdb table lists in-frame clones only, not all of them. The table records about 57,000 clones, 70% to 80% of them present only once. Sample: memory CD4+ T cells from blood. The receptor source for this set is an adult in good health and CMV-seronegative. Both conserved end residues are part of each CDR3. D genes are given only for firm matches. Some rows have no size entry. The others give once, few or many, or a class for an expanded clone.

v_call	d_call	j_call	clone_size	cdr3_nt	cdr3_aa
TRBV28	TRBD1	TRBJ1-1	-	TGTGCCAGCAGGGAGGGACAGGGACGGTTTGAAGCTTTCTTT	CASREGQGRFEAFF
TRBV6-1	-	TRBJ2-7	-	TGTGCCAGCAGAGAGGGACAAATTGTCTCCTACGAGCAGTACTTC	CASREGQIVSYEQYF
TRBV5-1	-	TRBJ2-2	-	TGCGCCAGTACTCGGAGCGCAGGGGTTATCGCGAACACCGGGGAGCTGTTTTTT	CASTRSAGVIANTGELFF
TRBV18	-	TRBJ1-5	-	TGTGCCAGCTCACCATCGGGGGATACTCAGCCCCAGCATTTT	CASSPSGDTQPQHF
TRBV5-1	-	TRBJ2-5	-	TGCGCCAGCAGTGGCACTAGCTACGAGACCCAGTACTTC	CASSGTSYETQYF
TRBV5-1	TRBD1	TRBJ1-2	few	TGCGCCAGCAGCCTCCTTGGGCAGGGGGCGCTTGGCTACACCTTC	CASSLLGQGALGYTF
TRBV14	-	TRBJ2-4	many	TGTGCCAGCAGCCAAGAGGGCAGGGGAAACATTCAGTACTTC	CASSQEGRGNIQYF
TRBV10-3	TRBD1	TRBJ1-1	-	TGTGCCATCAGTAGCCGGGACAGGAACACTGAAGCTTTCTTT	CAISSRDRNTEAFF
TRBV7-3	-	TRBJ2-5	-	TGTGCCAGCAGCATAAGCATCCAAGAGACCCAGTACTTC	CASSISIQETQYF
TRBV6-5	-	TRBJ1-1	-	TGTGCCAGCAGGGCCTCAGGGCGGGGAGAAGCTTTCTTT	CASRASGRGEAFF
TRBV7-9	TRBD2	TRBJ2-6	-	TGTGCCAGCAGCTTGCGGGAGCCGTCTGGGGCCAACGTCCTGACTTTC	CASSLREPSGANVLTF
TRBV27	TRBD2	TRBJ2-2	-	TGTGCCAGCAGTTTCCCTCGACTAGCGGGGAACACCGGGGAGCTGTTTTTT	CASSFPRLAGNTGELFF
TRBV7-3	-	TRBJ2-2	few	TGTGCCAGCAGCTTGAACACCGGGGAGCTGTTTTTT	CASSLNTGELFF
TRBV5-1	-	TRBJ1-2	few	TGCGCCAGCAGCTTGGAAGGAGAACCTGGCTACACCTTC	CASSLEGEPGYTF
TRBV28	TRBD1	TRBJ1-3	-	TGTGCCAGCCGGGACAGGGGAAACACCATATATTTT	CASRDRGNTIYF
TRBV5-6	-	TRBJ1-5	-	TGTGCCAGCAGCTCCCGGGGGCTGGGTCAGCCCCAGCATTTT	CASSSRGLGQPQHF
TRBV6-1	-	TRBJ2-1	-	TGTGCCAGCAGTGAACTCCCAGGTAGCGAGCAGTTCTTC	CASSELPGSEQFF
TRBV5-5	-	TRBJ1-1	-	TGTGCCAGCAGCTTCTCTCCGGGACGAAACACTGAAGCTTTCTTT	CASSFSPGRNTEAFF
TRBV30	-	TRBJ1-1	-	TGTGCCTGGAGCCGGCAGAGTACTGAAGCTTTCTTT	CAWSRQSTEAFF
TRBV6-4	TRBD1	TRBJ2-6	-	TGTGCCAGCAGTTCCCTCCCCGGGACAGGCGTCGATGGGGGGGCCAACGTCCTGACTTTC	CASSSLPGTGVDGGANVLTF
TRBV6-6	-	TRBJ2-5	-	TGTGCCAGCAGTTATTCGGATCTTTTGTACTTC	CASSYSDLLYF
TRBV2	TRBD1	TRBJ2-7	-	TGTGCCAGCAGTGGGGACAGGGGGAGGGAGCAGTACTTC	CASSGDRGREQYF
TRBV19	-	TRBJ1-5	-	TGTGCCAGCTCGGTAGTCCGGGACAACAATCAGCCCCAGCATTTT	CASSVVRDNNQPQHF
TRBV5-1	-	TRBJ1-4	few	TGCGCCAGCAGCCCCTTGGCAGGCTCTAATGAAAAACTGTTTTTT	CASSPLAGSNEKLFF